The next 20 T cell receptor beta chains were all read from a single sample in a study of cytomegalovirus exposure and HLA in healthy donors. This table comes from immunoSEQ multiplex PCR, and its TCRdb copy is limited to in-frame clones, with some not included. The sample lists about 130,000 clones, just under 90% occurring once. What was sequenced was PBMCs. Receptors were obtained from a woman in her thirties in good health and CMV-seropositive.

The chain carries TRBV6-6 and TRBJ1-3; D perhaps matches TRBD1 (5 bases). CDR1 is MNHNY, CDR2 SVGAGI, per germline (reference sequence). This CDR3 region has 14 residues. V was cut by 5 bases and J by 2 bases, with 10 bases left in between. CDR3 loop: CASSTGGAGNTIYF. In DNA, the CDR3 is TGTGCCAGCAGTACCGGAGGGGCTGGAAACACCATATATTTT.

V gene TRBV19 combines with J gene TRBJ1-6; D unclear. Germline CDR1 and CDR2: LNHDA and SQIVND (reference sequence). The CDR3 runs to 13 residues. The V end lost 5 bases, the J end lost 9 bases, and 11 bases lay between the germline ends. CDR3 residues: CASSLREGSPLHF. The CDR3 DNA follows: TGTGCCAGTAGTCTCCGGGAAGGTTCACCCCTCCACTTT. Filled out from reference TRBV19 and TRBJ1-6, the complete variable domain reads DGGITQSPKYLFRKEGQNVTLSCEQNLNHDAMYWYRQDPGQGLRLIYYSQIVNDFQKGDIAEGYSVSREKKESFPLTVTSAQKNPTAFYLCASSLREGSPLHFGNGTRLTVT.

CDR3 sequence reads: CASSMGLAGVEQYF. The CDR3 DNA reads as TGTGCCAGCAGCATGGGACTAGCGGGGGTTGAGCAGTACTTC. The chain has TRBV7-2 and TRBJ2-7; 14 bases are a match to TRBD2. CDR1 SGHTA and CDR2 FQGNSA come from the germline V gene. This CDR3 has 14 amino acids. The ends lost 5 bases at V and 7 bases at J; junction bases unmatched: 4.

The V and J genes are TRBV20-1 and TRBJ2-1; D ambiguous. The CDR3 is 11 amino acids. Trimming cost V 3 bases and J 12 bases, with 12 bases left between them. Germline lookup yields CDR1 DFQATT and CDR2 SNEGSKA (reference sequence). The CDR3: CSASLESGQFF. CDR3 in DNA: TGCAGTGCTAGCCTTGAATCGGGGCAGTTCTTC.

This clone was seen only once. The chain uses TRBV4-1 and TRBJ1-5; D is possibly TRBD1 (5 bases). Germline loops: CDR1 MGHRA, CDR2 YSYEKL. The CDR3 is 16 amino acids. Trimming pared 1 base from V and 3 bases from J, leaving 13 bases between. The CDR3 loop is CASSQVGGPFNQPQHF. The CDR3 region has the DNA TGCGCCAGCAGCCAAGTCGGGGGACCCTTCAATCAGCCCCAGCATTTT.

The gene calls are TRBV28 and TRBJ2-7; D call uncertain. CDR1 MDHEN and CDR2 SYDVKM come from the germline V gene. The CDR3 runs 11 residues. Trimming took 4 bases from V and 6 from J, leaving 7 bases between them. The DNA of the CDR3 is TGTGCCAGCAGTTCCCCTATCGAGCAGTACTTC. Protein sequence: CASSSPIEQYF.

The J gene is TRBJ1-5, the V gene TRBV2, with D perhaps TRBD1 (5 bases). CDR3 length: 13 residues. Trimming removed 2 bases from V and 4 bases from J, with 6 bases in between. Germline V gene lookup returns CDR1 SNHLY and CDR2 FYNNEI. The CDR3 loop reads CASSEQGNQPQHF. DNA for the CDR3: TGTGCCAGCAGTGAACAGGGTAATCAGCCCCAGCATTTT.

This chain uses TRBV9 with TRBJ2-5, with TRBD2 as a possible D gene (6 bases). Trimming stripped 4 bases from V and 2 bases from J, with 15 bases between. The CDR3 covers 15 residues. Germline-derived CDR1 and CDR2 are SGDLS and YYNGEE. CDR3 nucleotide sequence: TGTGCCAGCAGCATAGGACTATCCCCGCAAGAGACCCAGTACTTC. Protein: CASSIGLSPQETQYF.

The DNA for the CDR3 is TGTGCCAGCAGCCCCCTCGGGAGGGGGAAAGAGACCCAGTACTTC. Its translation is CASSPLGRGKETQYF. The rearrangement joins TRBV5-6 to TRBJ2-5; 8 positions agree with TRBD2. The germline V gene has CDR1 SGHDT and CDR2 YYEEEE. The length of the CDR3 is 15 residues. Unmatched junction bases numbered 8, after V lost 4 bases and J lost 3 bases. Variable domain in full (rest from reference TRBV5-6 and TRBJ2-5): DAGVTQSPTHLIKTRGQQVTLRCSPKSGHDTVSWYQQALGQGPQFIFQYYEEEERQRGNFPDRFSGHQFPNYSSELNVNALLLGDSALYLCASSPLGRGKETQYFGPGTRLLVL.

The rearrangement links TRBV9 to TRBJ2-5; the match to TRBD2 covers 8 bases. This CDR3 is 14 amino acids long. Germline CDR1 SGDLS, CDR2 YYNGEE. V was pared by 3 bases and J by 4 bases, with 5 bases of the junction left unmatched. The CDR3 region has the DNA TGTGCCAGCAGCGGTAGCGGGATCGGAGAGACCCAGTACTTC. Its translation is CASSGSGIGETQYF.

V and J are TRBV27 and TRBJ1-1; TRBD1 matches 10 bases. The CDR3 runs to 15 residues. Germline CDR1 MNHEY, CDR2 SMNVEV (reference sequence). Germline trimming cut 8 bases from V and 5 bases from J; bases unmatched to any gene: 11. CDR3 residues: CASRQGALRRTEAFF. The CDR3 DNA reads TGTGCCAGCCGACAGGGGGCGCTGCGAAGGACTGAAGCTTTCTTT.

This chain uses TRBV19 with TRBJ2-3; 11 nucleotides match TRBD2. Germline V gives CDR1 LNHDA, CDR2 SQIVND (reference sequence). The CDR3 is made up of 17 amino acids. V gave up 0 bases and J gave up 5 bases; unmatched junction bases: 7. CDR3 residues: CASSIDLAGGLGDTQYF. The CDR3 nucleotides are TGTGCCAGTAGTATAGACTTAGCGGGGGGGCTGGGAGATACGCAGTATTTT. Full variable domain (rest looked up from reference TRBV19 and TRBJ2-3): DGGITQSPKYLFRKEGQNVTLSCEQNLNHDAMYWYRQDPGQGLRLIYYSQIVNDFQKGDIAEGYSVSREKKESFPLTVTSAQKNPTAFYLCASSIDLAGGLGDTQYFGPGTRLTVL.

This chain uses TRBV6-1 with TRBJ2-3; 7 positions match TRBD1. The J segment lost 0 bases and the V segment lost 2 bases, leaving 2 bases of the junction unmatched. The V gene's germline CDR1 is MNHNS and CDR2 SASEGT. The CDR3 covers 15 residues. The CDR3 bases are TGTGCCAGCAGTGAAATACAGGGGAGCACAGATACGCAGTATTTT. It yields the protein CASSEIQGSTDTQYF.

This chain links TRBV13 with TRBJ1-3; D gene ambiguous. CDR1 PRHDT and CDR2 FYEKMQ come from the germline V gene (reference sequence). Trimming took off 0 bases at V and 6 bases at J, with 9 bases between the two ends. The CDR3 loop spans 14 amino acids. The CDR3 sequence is CASSLGGSENTIYF. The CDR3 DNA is TGTGCCAGCAGCTTAGGAGGGAGTGAAAACACCATATATTTT.

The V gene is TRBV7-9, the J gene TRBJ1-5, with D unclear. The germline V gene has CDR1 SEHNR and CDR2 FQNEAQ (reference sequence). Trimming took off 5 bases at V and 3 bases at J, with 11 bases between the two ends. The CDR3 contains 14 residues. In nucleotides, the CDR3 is TGTGCCAGCAGCCCGTTCGGGGACAATCAGCCCCAGCATTTT. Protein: CASSPFGDNQPQHF. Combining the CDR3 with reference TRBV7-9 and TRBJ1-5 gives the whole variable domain DTGVSQNPRHKITKRGQNVTFRCDPISEHNRLYWYRQTLGQGPEFLTYFQNEAQLEKSRLLSDRFSAERPKGSFSTLEIQRTEQGDSAMYLCASSPFGDNQPQHFGDGTRLSIL.

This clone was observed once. CDR3 in amino acids: CASSLAGQGGPYEQYF. The CDR3 DNA reads TGTGCCAGCAGCTTAGCGGGACAGGGAGGTCCCTACGAGCAGTACTTC. V and J are TRBV11-2 and TRBJ2-7; 9 bases align to TRBD1. Trimming cost V 1 base and J 2 bases; bases outside gene matches: 6. Germline V lookup: CDR1 SGHAT, CDR2 FQNNGV. The CDR3 has 16 amino acids.

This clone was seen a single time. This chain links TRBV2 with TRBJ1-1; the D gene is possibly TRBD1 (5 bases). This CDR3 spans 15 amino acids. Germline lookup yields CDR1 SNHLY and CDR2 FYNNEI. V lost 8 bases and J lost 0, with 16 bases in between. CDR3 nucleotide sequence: TGTGCCAGCGAGGACACACGACTCATGAACACTGAAGCTTTCTTT. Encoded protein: CASEDTRLMNTEAFF.

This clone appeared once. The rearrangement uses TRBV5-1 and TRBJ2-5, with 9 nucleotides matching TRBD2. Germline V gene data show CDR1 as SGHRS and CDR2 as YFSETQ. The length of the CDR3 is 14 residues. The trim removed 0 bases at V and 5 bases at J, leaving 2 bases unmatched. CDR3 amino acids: CASSLGGRAETQYF. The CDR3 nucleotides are TGCGCCAGCAGCTTGGGCGGGAGGGCTGAGACCCAGTACTTC. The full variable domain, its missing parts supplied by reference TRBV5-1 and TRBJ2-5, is KAGVTQTPRYLIKTRGQQVTLSCSPISGHRSVSWYQQTPGQGLQFLFEYFSETQRNKGNFPGRFSGRQFSNSRSEMNVSTLELGDSALYLCASSLGGRAETQYFGPGTRLLVL.

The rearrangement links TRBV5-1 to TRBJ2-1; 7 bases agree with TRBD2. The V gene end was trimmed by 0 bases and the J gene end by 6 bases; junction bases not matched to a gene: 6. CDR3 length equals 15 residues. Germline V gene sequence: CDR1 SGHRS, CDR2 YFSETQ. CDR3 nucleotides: TGCGCCAGCAGCTTGGTGCTAGCGGCAGCCAATGAGCAGTTCTTC. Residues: CASSLVLAAANEQFF.

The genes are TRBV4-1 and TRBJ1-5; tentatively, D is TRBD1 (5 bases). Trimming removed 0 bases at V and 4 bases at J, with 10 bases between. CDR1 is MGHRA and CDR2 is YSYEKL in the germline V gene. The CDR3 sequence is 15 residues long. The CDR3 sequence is CASSQEWGGNQPQHF. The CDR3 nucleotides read TGCGCCAGCAGCCAAGAATGGGGCGGTAATCAGCCCCAGCATTTT.